One and the same sample provided the 31 T cell receptor beta chains below, sequenced in a study of spatial heterogeneity in lung cancer. TCRdb re-analysed the 5' RACE reads in MiXCR, keeping a single row per CDR3 protein. This repertoire shows roughly 110,000 distinct CDR3 sequences, about 10% found once; its top ten account for 20% to 25%. Documented time point: blood at routine non-recurrence follow-up after resection. The specimen was PBMCs, collected at follow-up. These receptor sequences come from a female donor with early-stage non-small cell lung cancer.

This clonotype has more than one count but fewer than ten. This chain joins TRBV28 and TRBJ2-2, with 8 bases fitting TRBD1. V lost 1 base and J lost 13; bases outside the gene matches: 11. This CDR3 is 15 amino acids long. Germline loops: CDR1 MDHEN, CDR2 SYDVKM. The CDR3 DNA sequence: TGTGCCAGCAGTTTATCCTGGACAGGGACCGATGGGCTGTTTTTT. This sequence encodes CASSLSWTGTDGLFF.

This clonotype was seen only a few times. This chain links TRBV6-1 with TRBJ2-7; 9 bases align to TRBD1. CDR1 is MNHNS and CDR2 is SASEGT in the germline V gene. The V gene end was trimmed by 4 bases and the J gene end by 3 bases; junction bases not matched to a gene: 7. This CDR3 comprises 15 residues. CDR3 nucleotides: TGTGCCAGCAGTGCATGGGGACAGGGACTCTACGAGCAGTACTTC. This sequence encodes CASSAWGQGLYEQYF.

This clonotype appeared many times. The chain joins TRBV27 to TRBJ2-5; a weak D match, TRBD2 (7 bases). Germline V CDR1 and CDR2: MNHEY, SMNVEV (reference sequence). This CDR3 contains 15 residues. Trimming pared 6 bases from V and 3 bases from J, leaving 17 bases between. CDR3 DNA sequence: TGTGCCAGCAGCATCTGGGGGGGCGGGGAAGAGACCCAGTACTTC. Amino acid sequence: CASSIWGGGEETQYF.

This chain joins TRBV25-1 and TRBJ1-2; D gene ambiguous. The CDR3 length is 15 residues. Trimming removed 2 bases from V and 0 bases from J, with 10 bases in between. Germline CDR1 MGHDK, CDR2 SYGVNS. This CDR3 reads CASSEGRDANYGYTF. CDR3 nucleotide sequence: TGTGCCAGCAGTGAAGGCAGAGACGCTAACTATGGCTACACCTTC.

This clonotype was observed many times. The V and J genes are TRBV9 and TRBJ1-6; tentative D call: TRBD1 (6 bases). V dropped 4 bases and J dropped 0 bases, with 11 bases sitting between them. There are 16 residues in the CDR3. The germline V gene encodes CDR1 SGDLS and CDR2 YYNGEE. CDR3 in amino acids: CASSPGQSSYNSPLHF. As DNA, the CDR3 is TGTGCCAGCAGCCCCGGACAGAGCTCCTATAATTCACCCCTCCACTTT.

This sequence joins TRBV28 and TRBJ2-3; 10 nucleotides match TRBD2. Trimming took 8 bases from V and 3 from J; bases not matched to a gene: 8. This CDR3 is 15 amino acids long. Germline assignment: CDR1 MDHEN and CDR2 SYDVKM. The CDR3 DNA reads TGTGCCAGCCTCGGGGCTAGCGGGGGAACAGATACGCAGTATTTT. The encoded protein is CASLGASGGTDTQYF. The complete variable domain, with remaining parts taken from reference TRBV28 and TRBJ2-3, reads DVKVTQSSRYLVKRTGEKVFLECVQDMDHENMFWYRQDPGLGLRLIYFSYDVKMKEKGDIPEGYSVSREKKERFSLILESASTNQTSMYLCASLGASGGTDTQYFGPGTRLTVL.

This chain uses TRBV12-3 or TRBV12-4 with TRBJ1-1; D gene ambiguous. The CDR3 has 14 residues. Trimming removed 3 bases at V and 0 bases at J, with 8 bases between. CDR3 in DNA: TGTGCCAGCAGTTTTCAGGAGATGAACACTGAAGCTTTCTTT. Protein sequence: CASSFQEMNTEAFF.

For the CDR3, the DNA is TGTGCCGGGGGGGCCGGGGAGCTGTTTTTT. As protein: CAGGAGELFF. The chain couples TRBV6-1 to TRBJ2-2; TRBD2 matches 7 bases. CDR1 MNHNS and CDR2 SASEGT come from the germline V gene. The length of the CDR3 is 10 residues. V dropped 11 bases and J dropped 6; count of bases not matched to a gene: 0.

A few counts support this clonotype. The CDR3 is CSAPGTVTFYNEQFF. CDR3 nucleotides: TGCAGTGCCCCCGGGACCGTAACATTCTACAATGAGCAGTTCTTC. The chain carries TRBV20-1 and TRBJ2-1; D may match TRBD1 or TRBD2 (5 bases each). The V end lost 6 bases, the J end lost 3 bases, and 18 bases lay between the germline ends. The CDR3 totals 15 residues. Germline CDR1 reads DFQATT; CDR2 reads SNEGSKA (reference sequence).

The genes are TRBV11-2 and TRBJ1-2, with D perhaps TRBD1 (5 bases). Germline V gene sequence: CDR1 SGHAT, CDR2 FQNNGV. The CDR3 is 12 amino acids. V was pared by 6 bases and J by 5 bases, with 10 bases between. The CDR3 DNA reads TGTGCCAGCAGGCAGCCAGGGTATGGCTACACCTTC. Translating gives CASRQPGYGYTF.

The chain combines TRBV4-2 with TRBJ2-2; TRBD2 matches at 11 bases. The CDR3 consists of 18 residues. Germline CDR1 is LGHNA and CDR2 is YNFKEQ. Trimming removed 1 base from V and 5 bases from J; junction bases left unmatched: 9. The CDR3 sequence: CASSQGISGRARTGELFF. DNA for the CDR3: TGTGCCAGCAGCCAAGGAATTAGCGGGAGGGCCAGGACCGGGGAGCTGTTTTTT.

This chain uses TRBV12-3 or TRBV12-4 with TRBJ1-2; possibly TRBD1 for D (5 bases). The CDR3 has 14 residues. Between the trimmed V and J ends, which lost 6 bases and 4 bases, there was a span of 15 bases. CDR3 bases: TGTGCCAGCAGCTCGAGGGGTCTGGTCTATGGCTACACCTTC. Translation gives CASSSRGLVYGYTF.

This clonotype was detected many times. The chain links TRBV20-1 to TRBJ2-3, with 8 nucleotides matching TRBD2. There are 15 residues in the CDR3. The V and J ends lost 4 bases and 0 bases, in that order; junction bases with no gene match: 6. Germline CDR1 is DFQATT and CDR2 is SNEGSKA (reference sequence). CDR3 sequence (DNA): TGCAGTGCTAAAACTAGCGGACTGAGCACAGATACGCAGTATTTT. Amino acid sequence: CSAKTSGLSTDTQYF.

This chain links TRBV19 with TRBJ2-5; D might be TRBD2 (6 bases). V was trimmed by 3 bases and J by 4 bases, leaving 15 bases between them. Germline lookup yields CDR1 LNHDA and CDR2 SQIVND (reference sequence). This CDR3 has 15 residues. The DNA of the CDR3 is TGTGCCAGTAGTATGCAGGGAGGAGGTAGAGAGACCCAGTACTTC. Amino acids: CASSMQGGGRETQYF. Drawing the rest from reference TRBV19 and TRBJ2-5, the complete variable domain is DGGITQSPKYLFRKEGQNVTLSCEQNLNHDAMYWYRQDPGQGLRLIYYSQIVNDFQKGDIAEGYSVSREKKESFPLTVTSAQKNPTAFYLCASSMQGGGRETQYFGPGTRLLVL.

This clonotype has ten or more counts. CDR3 protein: CASSPRFGGWEETQYF. CDR3 DNA: TGCGCCAGCAGCCCGAGATTTGGGGGTTGGGAAGAGACCCAGTACTTC. The rearrangement joins TRBV4-1 to TRBJ2-5; either TRBD1 or TRBD2 may supply D (5 bases each). CDR3 length equals 16 residues. The V end lost 4 bases, the J end lost 3 bases, and 18 bases lay between the germline ends. Germline CDR1 and CDR2: MGHRA and YSYEKL.

This clonotype occurred many times. The V gene is TRBV23-1, the J gene TRBJ1-5; the D is unclear. TRBV23-1 is given ORF status, its function remaining uncertain. The V gene lost 4 bases and the J gene lost 4 bases, with 11 bases spanning the gap. The CDR3 length is 14 residues. CDR3 DNA: TGCGCCAGCAGTCCCCACCTTCAGAATCAGCCCCAGCATTTT. Protein: CASSPHLQNQPQHF.

The rearrangement links TRBV29-1 to TRBJ1-2; 7 bases map to TRBD1. V was pared by 2 bases and J by 7 bases, with 10 bases of the junction left unmatched. This CDR3 has 14 residues. The germline V gene has CDR1 SQVTM and CDR2 ANQGSEA. The CDR3 sequence: CSVETGTAGFGYTF. CDR3 DNA sequence: TGCAGCGTTGAAACCGGGACAGCCGGGTTTGGCTACACCTTC.

This chain connects TRBV19 to TRBJ2-1; either TRBD1 or TRBD2 may supply D (5 bases each). V was trimmed by 10 bases and J by 6 bases, leaving 16 bases between them. The germline gives CDR1 LNHDA, CDR2 SQIVND (reference sequence). The CDR3 has 13 residues. The CDR3 DNA sequence: TGTGCCACCAAACTAGGGGCGATCAATGAGCAGTTCTTC. This gives the protein CATKLGAINEQFF.

A few counts support this clonotype. The chain combines TRBV27 with TRBJ1-1; no clear D gene. Per germline, CDR1 MNHEY and CDR2 SMNVEV (reference sequence). The CDR3 runs to 14 residues. V was shortened by 3 bases and J by 0 bases, with 8 bases between the two germline ends. CDR3 coding DNA: TGTGCCAGCAGTTTCCAGGCGATGAACACTGAAGCTTTCTTT. Amino acids: CASSFQAMNTEAFF.

The V call is TRBV2, the J call TRBJ2-7; D gene uncertain. The V gene's germline CDR1 is SNHLY and CDR2 FYNNEI. Trimming removed 3 bases at V and 0 bases at J, with 6 bases between. CDR3 length equals 13 residues. DNA of the CDR3: TGTGCCAGCAGTGACTCTAGCTCCTACGAGCAGTACTTC. Its protein is CASSDSSSYEQYF.

In its sample, this clonotype was seen a few times. J is TRBJ1-2 and V is TRBV18; the D is unclear. The CDR3 is 13 amino acids. Germline CDR1 is KGHSH and CDR2 is LQKENI. Trimming cost V 3 bases and J 1 base, with 6 bases left between them. The CDR3 coding sequence is TGTGCCAGCTCACCGCGTGTTAACTATGGCTACACCTTC. This gives the protein CASSPRVNYGYTF.

The CDR3 is CASSYLYTQYF. In DNA, the CDR3 is TGTGCCAGCAGTTATCTATATACGCAGTATTTT. J is TRBJ2-3 and V is TRBV6-5, with unresolved D. Trimming left V 3 bases short and J 7 bases short, with 5 bases between. CDR1 MNHEY and CDR2 SVGAGI come from the germline V gene. This CDR3 contains 11 residues.

This clonotype has more than one count but fewer than ten. J is TRBJ2-1 and V is TRBV9; TRBD2 matches 9 bases. Germline CDR1 is SGDLS and CDR2 is YYNGEE. V shed 0 bases, J shed 0 bases, and the junction held 7 bases outside the gene matches. The CDR3 runs 18 residues. CDR3 DNA: TGTGCCAGCAGCGTAGAGGGACTAGCAGCGAGCTCCTACAATGAGCAGTTCTTC. It yields the protein CASSVEGLAASSYNEQFF.

This clonotype has a count of ten or more. The rearrangement uses TRBV28 and TRBJ2-2, with D unresolved. Trimming stripped 5 bases from V and 8 bases from J, with 6 bases between. Germline V gene lookup returns CDR1 MDHEN and CDR2 SYDVKM. The CDR3 consists of 11 residues. CDR3 region: CASSPPGELFF. CDR3 sequence (DNA): TGTGCCAGCAGTCCTCCAGGGGAGCTGTTTTTT. The full variable domain, rest sourced from reference TRBV28 and TRBJ2-2, is DVKVTQSSRYLVKRTGEKVFLECVQDMDHENMFWYRQDPGLGLRLIYFSYDVKMKEKGDIPEGYSVSREKKERFSLILESASTNQTSMYLCASSPPGELFFGEGSRLTVL.

This clonotype has just a few counts. The rearrangement links TRBV12-3 or TRBV12-4 to TRBJ2-6; 11 bases agree with TRBD1. The CDR3 is 17 residues long. V lost 6 bases and J lost 0; bases outside the gene matches: 4. This CDR3 reads CASRGTGGSSGANVLTF. The CDR3 nucleotides are TGTGCCAGCAGAGGGACAGGGGGAAGCTCTGGGGCCAACGTCCTGACTTTC.

This clonotype was recorded a few times. The CDR3 DNA follows: TGTGCCAGCAGCTTCACTAGCGAAAACAATGAGCAGTTCTTC. It codes for CASSFTSENNEQFF. V gene TRBV7-2 combines with J gene TRBJ2-1, with 7 positions matching TRBD2. Germline V gene lookup returns CDR1 SGHTA and CDR2 FQGNSA. The ends lost 3 bases at V and 5 bases at J; junction bases unmatched: 4. The CDR3 has 14 amino acids.

As for this clonotype: A read error may account for a junction end that differs from germline. The chain is built from TRBV27 and TRBJ1-4, with D unresolved. Germline-derived CDR1 and CDR2 are MNHEY and SMNVEV (reference sequence). The CDR3 is 14 residues long. The CDR3 sequence is CASSLSGSAEKLFF. CDR3 DNA sequence: TGTGCCAGCAGTCTATCCGGGTCCGCAGAAAAACTGTTTTTT.

This clonotype was recorded at least ten times. J is TRBJ2-7 and V is TRBV15; D is perhaps TRBD2 (6 bases). Per the germline V gene, CDR1 is LNHNV and CDR2 is YYDKDF (reference sequence). This CDR3 contains 13 residues. Trimming shortened V by 4 bases and J by 4 bases, and 11 bases separated the two germline ends. The DNA of the CDR3 is TGTGCCACCAGCAAATGGGGGACTTACGAGCAGTACGTC. The encoded protein is CATSKWGTYEQYV.

V and J are TRBV11-2 and TRBJ1-1; no clear D gene. The V and J ends lost 5 bases and 0 bases respectively, with 13 bases between them. There are 15 residues in the CDR3. CDR1 and CDR2 from the germline V gene are SGHAT and FQNNGV. The CDR3 DNA is TGTGCCAGCAGCGTCCGGTCCGGGGTGAACACTGAAGCTTTCTTT. Protein sequence: CASSVRSGVNTEAFF.

This clonotype was counted many times. The chain combines TRBV6-5 with TRBJ2-7, with D perhaps matching TRBD2 (6 bases). The V end was cut by 0 bases, the J end by 7 bases, with 10 bases between. Germline V gene sequence: CDR1 MNHEY, CDR2 SVGAGI. The CDR3 has 13 amino acids. The CDR3 loop reads CASSYSSGGEQYV. The CDR3 DNA is TGTGCCAGCAGTTACTCTTCCGGGGGAGAGCAGTACGTC.

The DNA of the CDR3 is TGTGCCAGCAGTGATCGGGCCCCCGTTGAGCAGTTCTTC. Translation gives CASSDRAPVEQFF. The genes are TRBV6-1 and TRBJ2-1; D remains unclear. The germline V and J ends were trimmed by 3 bases and 9 bases, with 12 bases remaining between them. The CDR3 has 13 amino acids. Germline CDR1 and CDR2: MNHNS and SASEGT.